The source of this TCR beta chain is a study of T cell repertoires in cytomegalovirus infection. Turning to this clonotype: Its antigen is unidentified.

The CDR3 is 16 residues long. V dropped 4 bases and J dropped 5 bases, with 19 bases sitting between them. Per germline, CDR1 MGHRA and CDR2 YSYEKL. One entry per CDR3 protein, called by TCRdb with MiXCR from the reads. The sample carries about 570,000 distinct CDR3 sequences, almost 40% recorded once. Study conclusions and caveats: There were HLA-C-restricted CMV-specific TCR beta clonotypes dominating the ex vivo response.

The J gene is TRBJ2-3, the V gene TRBV4-1; D may be TRBD1 or TRBD2 (5 bases each). Sequencing used cultured PBMCs, obtained from culture after CMV antigen stimulation. This receptor was obtained from a human donor in good health (CMV status not recorded). Some clones in this sample may be carry-over from other donors' samples. The CDR3 DNA reads TGCGCCAGCAGCCTAACCGGGACCCCCTCTGGAGATACGCAGTATTTT. Its translation is CASSLTGTPSGDTQYF.